Shown below are 31 T cell receptor beta chains from a single sample sequenced in a study of spatial heterogeneity in lung cancer. Sample time point: sample taken at primary tumor resection. A single record per CDR3 protein comes from TCRdb applying MiXCR to the 5' RACE reads. The repertoire has tens of thousands of distinct CDR3 sequences, more than 10% of them found once; the top ten carry about 41%. The sample here was PBMCs, taken at surgery. These receptors came from a male donor with early-stage non-small cell lung cancer.

In this sample, this clonotype turned up a few times. The rearrangement links TRBV10-3 to TRBJ2-5, with D tentatively TRBD1 (6 bases). CDR1 ENHRY and CDR2 SYGVKD come from the germline V gene. V lost 4 bases and J 3 bases, leaving 12 bases between the germline ends. This CDR3 contains 14 residues. The CDR3 DNA is TGTGCCATCAGTGCCAGGACAGAGGAAGAGACCCAGTACTTC. It yields the protein CAISARTEEETQYF.

This clonotype was counted ten times or more. The chain joins TRBV7-2 to TRBJ2-5, with TRBD1 as a possible D gene (5 bases). The V gene lost 1 base and the J gene lost 1 base, with 7 bases spanning the gap. Germline lookup yields CDR1 SGHTA and CDR2 FQGNSA. The CDR3 spans 14 residues. In DNA, the CDR3 is TGTGCCAGCAGCTTAGTGGGGCCCCAAGAGACCCAGTACTTC. This gives the protein CASSLVGPQETQYF.

The V and J genes are TRBV7-2 and TRBJ2-1; 10 nucleotides match TRBD1. The J segment lost 4 bases and the V segment lost 5 bases, leaving 8 bases of the junction unmatched. CDR3 size: 16 residues. Germline V gene lookup returns CDR1 SGHTA and CDR2 FQGNSA. CDR3 sequence (DNA): TGTGCCAGCAGCCCGGGGACAGGGGAAATGTACAATGAGCAGTTCTTC. It yields the protein CASSPGTGEMYNEQFF.

This chain connects TRBV6-5 to TRBJ2-7, with D possibly matching TRBD2 (5 bases). The CDR3 has 12 amino acids. Germline V CDR1 and CDR2: MNHEY, SVGAGI. The V end was cut by 0 bases, the J end by 6 bases, with 6 bases between. The DNA for the CDR3 is TGTGCCAGCAGTTACTCCGGGGTCGAGCAGTACTTC. It yields the protein CASSYSGVEQYF.

This chain links TRBV28 with TRBJ2-7; 7 bases agree with TRBD1. Germline CDR1 is MDHEN and CDR2 is SYDVKM. Trimming cost V 5 bases and J 13 bases; bases outside gene matches: 11. This CDR3 region has 12 residues. The CDR3: CASSPARQGVYF. The CDR3 DNA reads TGTGCCAGCAGTCCGGCGAGACAGGGCGTCTACTTC. Supplemented by reference TRBV28 and TRBJ2-7, the full variable domain reads DVKVTQSSRYLVKRTGEKVFLECVQDMDHENMFWYRQDPGLGLRLIYFSYDVKMKEKGDIPEGYSVSREKKERFSLILESASTNQTSMYLCASSPARQGVYFGPGTRLTVT.

A few counts support this clonotype. The CDR3 region is CASKLVAVGTGELFF. CDR3 coding DNA: TGTGCCAGCAAATTGGTAGCCGTTGGCACCGGGGAGCTGTTTTTT. The chain joins TRBV6-2 or TRBV6-3 to TRBJ2-2; no firm D call. This CDR3 spans 15 amino acids. Germline V lookup: CDR1 MNHEY, CDR2 SVGEGT. Trimming left V 7 bases short and J 4 bases short, with 16 bases between.

This clonotype was picked up many times. V usage is TRBV29-1 and J usage is TRBJ2-7; no reliable D call. Trimming removed 4 bases from V and 7 bases from J, with 11 bases in between. Germline V gene data show CDR1 as SQVTM and CDR2 as ANQGSEA. The CDR3 consists of 11 residues. The CDR3 DNA sequence: TGCAGCGTTGGGTATGGTCGGGAGCAGTACTTC. Amino acids: CSVGYGREQYF.

The chain is built from TRBV20-1 and TRBJ2-7; TRBD1 aligns across 7 bases. The trim removed 0 bases at V and 1 base at J, leaving 12 bases unmatched. Germline-derived CDR1 and CDR2 are DFQATT and SNEGSKA (reference sequence). The CDR3 runs 17 residues. CDR3 in DNA: TGCAGTGCTAGAGAATTGACAGGGAAAGTACCTTCCTACGAGCAGTACTTC. The encoded protein is CSARELTGKVPSYEQYF.

This clonotype was seen only a few times. The gene calls are TRBV10-3 and TRBJ1-5; no clear D. The CDR3 consists of 12 residues. The V end was cut by 8 bases, the J end by 2 bases, with 7 bases between. The germline V gene encodes CDR1 ENHRY and CDR2 SYGVKD. CDR3 amino acids: CAIGNGNQPQHF. The CDR3 bases are TGTGCCATCGGTAACGGCAATCAGCCCCAGCATTTT.

This clonotype occurred a few times. This chain joins TRBV7-2 and TRBJ2-5, with D perhaps TRBD1 (6 bases). The CDR3 extends over 15 amino acids. Deletions cut 4 bases from V and 1 base from J, with 13 bases between. Germline CDR1 is SGHTA and CDR2 is FQGNSA. In DNA form, the CDR3 reads TGTGCCAGCAGCTCACTAGGACAGTTCCAAGAGACCCAGTACTTC. It translates to CASSSLGQFQETQYF.

The chain has TRBV9 and TRBJ2-2, with TRBD2 identical over 9 bases. Losses at the gene ends were 9 bases for V and 0 bases for J; bases not matched to a gene: 3. Germline CDR1 and CDR2: SGDLS and YYNGEE. The CDR3 totals 14 residues. The CDR3 reads CATRLAANTGELFF. The CDR3 bases are TGTGCCACTAGACTAGCGGCGAACACCGGGGAGCTGTTTTTT.

The chain links TRBV27 to TRBJ2-7; the D is unclear. The CDR3 is 13 amino acids. The V end lost 3 bases, the J end lost 10 bases, and 16 bases lay between the germline ends. Germline V gives CDR1 MNHEY, CDR2 SMNVEV (reference sequence). DNA for the CDR3: TGTGCCAGCAGTTTGCAGGTTAATGAGAAACAGTACTTC. This codes for CASSLQVNEKQYF.

Many counts were recorded for this clonotype. V is TRBV6-5 and J is TRBJ2-2; D may be TRBD1 or TRBD2 (6 bases each). The CDR3 is 16 residues long. Trimming shortened V by 8 bases and J by 1 base, and 17 bases separated the two germline ends. Germline V lookup: CDR1 MNHEY, CDR2 SVGAGI. The CDR3 region is CASGKSGALNTGELFF. The CDR3 region has the DNA TGTGCCAGCGGTAAATCGGGGGCCTTGAACACCGGGGAGCTGTTTTTT.

This clonotype has a count of ten or more. The chain recombines TRBV3-1 with TRBJ1-5, with 7 nucleotides matching TRBD1. The CDR3 loop spans 14 amino acids. The V gene end was trimmed by 4 bases and the J gene end by 9 bases; junction bases not matched to a gene: 9. Germline loops: CDR1 LGHDT, CDR2 YNNKEL (reference sequence). The CDR3 region has the DNA TGTGCCAGCAGCCGGCAACAGGGGATTGGGCCCCAGCATTTT. It is translated as CASSRQQGIGPQHF.

This clonotype was counted a few times. The chain carries TRBV6-5 and TRBJ1-1; D may be TRBD1 (5 bases). Germline values: CDR1 MNHEY, CDR2 SVGAGI. Trimming cost V 2 bases and J 10 bases, with 14 bases left between them. The CDR3 runs to 13 residues. Here the CDR3 reads CASSYLRAQGAFF. The CDR3, as DNA: TGTGCCAGCAGTTACCTGCGGGCCCAGGGAGCTTTCTTT.

This clonotype has at least ten counts. V is TRBV29-1 and J is TRBJ2-5; 7 bases are shared with TRBD2. Germline V gene data show CDR1 as SQVTM and CDR2 as ANQGSEA. This CDR3 region has 12 residues. The J segment lost 9 bases and the V segment lost 2 bases, leaving 6 bases of the junction unmatched. This CDR3 is CSVERSAGAQYF. As DNA, the CDR3 is TGCAGCGTTGAACGCTCGGCGGGGGCCCAGTACTTC.

The chain links TRBV28 to TRBJ2-2; D is uncertain. The germline gives CDR1 MDHEN, CDR2 SYDVKM. V gave up 1 base and J gave up 5 bases, with 5 bases separating them. The CDR3 length is 13 residues. CDR3 protein: CASSLSQTGELFF. The CDR3 nucleotides are TGTGCCAGCAGTTTATCCCAGACCGGGGAGCTGTTTTTT.

In its sample, this clonotype was seen many times. The chain links TRBV6-5 to TRBJ2-3, with D tentatively TRBD1 (6 bases). The V gene's germline CDR1 is MNHEY and CDR2 SVGAGI. This CDR3 contains 14 residues. Trimming took off 0 bases at V and 9 bases at J, with 13 bases between the two ends. CDR3: CASSYSVDRRTQYF. The CDR3, as DNA: TGTGCCAGCAGTTACTCGGTTGACAGGAGAACGCAGTATTTT.

This clonotype was detected only a few times. The chain carries TRBV6-1 and TRBJ1-6; D remains unclear. Germline V gene lookup returns CDR1 MNHNS and CDR2 SASEGT. The V end lost 2 bases, the J end lost 7 bases, and 21 bases lay between the germline ends. The CDR3 has 18 residues. CDR3 sequence (DNA): TGTGCCAGCAGTGAATCTACGCTGGGATCGATCACGAATTCACCCCTCCACTTT. Its translation is CASSESTLGSITNSPLHF.

This clonotype has at least ten counts. V usage is TRBV29-1 and J usage is TRBJ1-4, with D possibly TRBD1 on 5 matching bases. The CDR3 contains 13 residues. Trimming took off 5 bases at V and 3 bases at J, with 10 bases between the two ends. The germline CDR1 and CDR2 sequences are SQVTM and ANQGSEA. The CDR3: CSVSGRANEKLFF. The DNA of the CDR3 is TGCAGCGTTTCGGGGCGGGCTAATGAAAAACTGTTTTTT.

J is TRBJ1-1 and V is TRBV20-1; no reliable D call. Germline CDR1 and CDR2: DFQATT and SNEGSKA (reference sequence). The CDR3 contains 13 residues. V lost 3 bases, J lost 4 bases, and 12 bases lay in between. CDR3 region: CSARLDRGTEAFF. For the CDR3, the DNA is TGCAGTGCTAGGTTAGATCGGGGCACTGAAGCTTTCTTT.

This sequence joins TRBV6-5 and TRBJ1-5; no definite D call. Trimming took 4 bases from V and 0 from J, leaving 7 bases between them. The CDR3 sequence is 14 residues long. Germline CDR1 is MNHEY and CDR2 is SVGAGI. CDR3: CASSSGYSNQPQHF. The CDR3 region has the DNA TGTGCCAGCAGTTCGGGTTATAGCAATCAGCCCCAGCATTTT.

Only a few counts were recorded for this clonotype. CDR3 sequence (DNA): TGTGCCAGCTCAACGATTTCGAATGAAAAACTGTTTTTT. Translating it yields CASSTISNEKLFF. This chain uses TRBV18 with TRBJ1-4; D call uncertain. Germline loops: CDR1 KGHSH, CDR2 LQKENI. This CDR3 is built from 13 residues. The V gene lost 5 bases and the J gene lost 5 bases, with 9 bases spanning the gap.

This sequence joins TRBV6-1 and TRBJ2-2, with D possibly TRBD1 on 5 matching bases. Germline V CDR1 and CDR2: MNHNS, SASEGT. The V end lost 7 bases, the J end lost 7 bases, and 16 bases lay between the germline ends. The CDR3 has 14 amino acids. The CDR3 nucleotides read TGTGCCAGCACTCCTATTGTAGGGGTCGGGGAGCTGTTTTTT. Protein product: CASTPIVGVGELFF.

This clonotype came up many times. The CDR3 sequence is CASSPGVDSGGTDTQYF. CDR3 in DNA: TGCGCCAGCAGCCCCGGCGTTGATAGCGGGGGGACAGATACGCAGTATTTT. V gene TRBV5-1 combines with J gene TRBJ2-3; TRBD2 matches 10 bases. The CDR3 length is 17 residues. Germline V gives CDR1 SGHRS, CDR2 YFSETQ. The V segment lost 4 bases and the J segment 3 bases; nucleotides outside the gene matches: 11.

The sample holds a few counts of this clonotype. The chain recombines TRBV11-2 with TRBJ2-7; D might be TRBD2 (6 bases). This CDR3 spans 13 amino acids. The germline V gene has CDR1 SGHAT and CDR2 FQNNGV. The ends were cut back, 5 bases at V and 2 bases at J, with 10 bases in the middle. The CDR3 bases are TGTGCCAGCAGCCTCCCGGGGGCCTACGAGCAGTACTTC. This translates into CASSLPGAYEQYF. Combining the CDR3 with reference TRBV11-2 and TRBJ2-7 gives the whole variable domain EAGVAQSPRYKIIEKRQSVAFWCNPISGHATLYWYQQILGQGPKLLIQFQNNGVVDDSQLPKDRFSAERLKGVDSTLKIQPAKLEDSAVYLCASSLPGAYEQYFGPGTRLTVT.

This clonotype has a handful of counts. The chain employs TRBV2 and TRBJ2-3; 10 bases are a match to TRBD2. The CDR3 length is 15 residues. Per germline, CDR1 SNHLY and CDR2 FYNNEI. The ends lost 2 bases at V and 8 bases at J; junction bases unmatched: 7. The CDR3 here is CASSERAGGPGTQYF. CDR3 in DNA: TGTGCCAGCAGTGAAAGAGCGGGAGGGCCCGGTACGCAGTATTTT.

Notes on this clonotype: This sequence may be a read error, since a much larger clone differs from it by one base. Without the conserved terminal phenylalanine or tryptophan, this CDR3 likely stems from a read error. The chain is built from TRBV12-3 or TRBV12-4 and TRBJ2-1; TRBD2 is a possible D gene (6 bases). This CDR3 region has 14 residues. V dropped 6 bases and J dropped 7 bases, with 16 bases sitting between them. In DNA form, the CDR3 reads TGTGCCAGCAGGGGAGGCAGGGAAAGAAATGAGCAGTTCTCC. Translation: CASRGGRERNEQFS.

This clonotype was recorded at least ten times. The chain recombines TRBV4-3 with TRBJ1-2; no definite D call. Germline V gene lookup returns CDR1 LGHNA and CDR2 YSLEER. This CDR3 contains 14 residues. The germline V and J ends were trimmed by 2 bases and 3 bases, with 10 bases remaining between them. CDR3 nucleotides: TGCGCCAGCAGCCAATACGGCTTTGACTATGGCTACACCTTC. It yields the protein CASSQYGFDYGYTF.

This clonotype appeared a few times. The rearrangement joins TRBV28 to TRBJ1-1; D remains ambiguous. This CDR3 is 13 amino acids long. Germline values: CDR1 MDHEN, CDR2 SYDVKM. V shed 8 bases and J shed 1 base, with 11 bases lying between them. CDR3 loop: CASHTRENTEAFF. The CDR3 nucleotides read TGTGCCAGCCATACCCGAGAGAACACTGAAGCTTTCTTT.

This clonotype was seen a few times. This CDR3 reads CASSLSINSPLHF. The CDR3 region has the DNA TGTGCCAGCAGTTTGTCGATCAATTCACCCCTCCACTTT. The V gene is TRBV27, the J gene TRBJ1-6, with D unclear. The germline CDR1 and CDR2 sequences are MNHEY and SMNVEV (reference sequence). V lost 3 bases and J lost 7, with 7 bases in between. The CDR3 consists of 13 residues.